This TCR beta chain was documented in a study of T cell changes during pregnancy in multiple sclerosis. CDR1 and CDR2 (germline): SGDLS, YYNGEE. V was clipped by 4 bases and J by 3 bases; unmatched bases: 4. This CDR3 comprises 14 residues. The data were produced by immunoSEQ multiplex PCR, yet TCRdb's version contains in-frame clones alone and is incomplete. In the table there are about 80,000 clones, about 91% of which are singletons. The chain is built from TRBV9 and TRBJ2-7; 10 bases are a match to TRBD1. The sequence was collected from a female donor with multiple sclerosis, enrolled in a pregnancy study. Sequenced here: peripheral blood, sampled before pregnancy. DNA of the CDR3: TGTGCCAGCAGCCTCCGGGACAGGGGCTACGAGCAGTACTTC. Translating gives CASSLRDRGYEQYF.